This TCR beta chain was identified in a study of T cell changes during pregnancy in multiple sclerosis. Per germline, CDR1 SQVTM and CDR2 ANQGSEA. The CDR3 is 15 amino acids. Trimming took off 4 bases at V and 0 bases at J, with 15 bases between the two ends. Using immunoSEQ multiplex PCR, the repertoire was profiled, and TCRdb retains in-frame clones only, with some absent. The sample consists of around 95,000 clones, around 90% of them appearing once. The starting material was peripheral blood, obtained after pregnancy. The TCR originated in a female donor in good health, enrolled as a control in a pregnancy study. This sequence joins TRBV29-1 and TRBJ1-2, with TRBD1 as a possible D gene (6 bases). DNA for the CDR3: TGCAGCGTTGCTGGGGACACTCTACCTAACTATGGCTACACCTTC. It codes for CSVAGDTLPNYGYTF.